The rows below give T cell receptor beta chains drawn from one sample of a study of tumor T cells in aggressive B-cell lymphoma. Profiling relied on immunoSEQ multiplex PCR, and the TCRdb table lists in-frame clones only, not all of them. The table has some 2,400 clones, 82% seen once. Material: tumor tissue. These receptors all come from an adult with diffuse large B cell lymphoma. CDR3s include the opening cysteine and the closing phenylalanine or tryptophan. The D gene is left open where the match is weak.

CSVEGTGGNTIYF,TGCAGCGTGGAAGGGACAGGGGGAAACACCATATATTTT,TRBD1,TRBJ1-3,TRBV29-1
CNVDLGGRPGGYTF,TGCAACGTTGACCTGGGGGGGCGTCCGGGCGGCTACACCTTC,NA,TRBJ1-2,TRBV29-1
CASSEQGLNTEAFF,TGTGCCAGCAGTGAACAGGGTTTGAACACTGAAGCTTTCTTT,NA,TRBJ1-1,TRBV6-1
CASSFFGQFF,TGTGCCAGCAGCTTTTTCGGGCAGTTCTTC,NA,TRBJ2-1,TRBV5-8
CASSHTGSGTNEQFF,TGTGCCAGCAGCCACACAGGCAGCGGGACCAATGAGCAGTTCTTC,TRBD2,TRBJ2-1,TRBV4-2
CASSPTTGTSVYEQYF,TGCGCCAGCAGCCCGACTACCGGGACTAGCGTCTACGAGCAGTACTTC,TRBD2,TRBJ2-7,TRBV5-1
CASSSAGLAGFTGELFF,TGTGCCAGCAGCTCCGCCGGACTAGCGGGATTTACCGGGGAGCTGTTTTTT,TRBD2,TRBJ2-2,TRBV5-6
CSVDPGMVRETQYF,TGCAGCGTTGATCCAGGGATGGTTCGAGAGACCCAGTACTTC,NA,TRBJ2-5,TRBV29-1
CASSLGGLASYNEQFF,TGTGCCAGCAGCTTAGGAGGGTTAGCGAGTTACAATGAGCAGTTCTTC,NA,TRBJ2-1,TRBV7-9
CASSPRFGEKLFF,TGTGCCAGCAGCCCACGGTTTGGTGAAAAACTGTTTTTT,NA,TRBJ1-4,TRBV7-2
CASRIGQGRDEKLFF,TGTGCCAGCAGGATAGGCCAAGGGAGAGATGAAAAACTGTTTTTT,NA,TRBJ1-4,TRBV27
CASSLPSFNNEQFF,TGTGCCAGCAGTTTACCTAGTTTCAACAATGAGCAGTTCTTC,NA,TRBJ2-1,TRBV28
CASSPVTSGDEQFF,TGTGCCAGCAGCCCCGTGACTAGCGGGGATGAGCAGTTCTTC,TRBD2,TRBJ2-1,TRBV7-3